The 8 T cell receptor beta chains presented below share a single source sample, sequenced in a study of identical twins. TCRdb analysed the 5' RACE reads with MiXCR anew, one entry per CDR3 protein. In the table there are about 210,000 distinct CDR3 sequences, roughly 9.4% of which are singletons. Sequenced: memory (CD45RO+) T cells sorted from blood. The source is a woman younger than 35 in good health.

There are many counts of this clonotype. The rearrangement uses TRBV9 and TRBJ2-1; no firm D call. Germline-derived CDR1 and CDR2 are SGDLS and YYNGEE. V dropped 4 bases and J dropped 2 bases, with 7 bases sitting between them. The CDR3 is 13 residues long. The CDR3 DNA reads TGTGCCAGCAGCCTTAAAGCCTACAATGAGCAGTTCTTC. This gives the protein CASSLKAYNEQFF.

This clonotype was recorded many times. The V gene is TRBV7-9, the J gene TRBJ2-7; 10 nucleotides agree with TRBD2. Losses at the gene ends were 5 bases for V and 4 bases for J; bases not matched to a gene: 8. The germline V gene encodes CDR1 SEHNR and CDR2 FQNEAQ (reference sequence). The CDR3 runs 15 residues. CDR3 amino acids: CASSQRTSGGYEQYF. The CDR3 bases are TGTGCCAGCAGCCAAAGGACTAGCGGAGGTTACGAGCAGTACTTC.

J is TRBJ2-5 and V is TRBV11-2; D gene ambiguous. This CDR3 is 14 amino acids long. With 0 bases removed from V and 2 bases from J, the gap between germline ends came to 7 bases. Germline CDR1 and CDR2: SGHAT and FQNNGV. The CDR3 DNA reads TGTGCCAGCAGCTTAGACAAGCAACAAGAGACCCAGTACTTC. It translates to CASSLDKQQETQYF.

In its sample, this clonotype was seen many times. The CDR3 spells CASSRDPQRAYEQYF. For the CDR3, the DNA is TGCGCCAGCAGCCGGGACCCCCAAAGAGCCTACGAGCAGTACTTC. The chain couples TRBV5-1 to TRBJ2-7, with D perhaps matching TRBD1 or TRBD2 (5 bases each). Germline CDR1 is SGHRS and CDR2 is YFSETQ. Trimming took 4 bases from V and 2 from J, leaving 16 bases between them. CDR3 size: 15 residues.

The genes are TRBV6-1 and TRBJ1-5; D unresolved. V was cut by 6 bases and J by 6 bases, with 12 bases left in between. The germline gives CDR1 MNHNS, CDR2 SASEGT. The CDR3 consists of 13 residues. As DNA, the CDR3 is TGTGCCAGCAGCCTGGTTAAAGGTCAGCCCCAGCATTTT. Translation gives CASSLVKGQPQHF.

This clonotype has ten or more counts. This chain joins TRBV5-1 and TRBJ2-1; 10 positions match TRBD2. Germline V gene lookup returns CDR1 SGHRS and CDR2 YFSETQ. The junction had 5 bases not matched to a gene; V was cut back by 3 bases and J by 2 bases. The CDR3 spans 16 residues. CDR3 amino acids: CASSYLAGGAYNEQFF. CDR3 nucleotides: TGCGCCAGCAGCTATTTAGCGGGAGGCGCCTACAATGAGCAGTTCTTC.

The chain is built from TRBV9 and TRBJ2-2; TRBD2 agrees at 7 bases. This CDR3 is 17 amino acids long. Germline assignment: CDR1 SGDLS and CDR2 YYNGEE. V shed 1 base and J 5 bases; nucleotides not matched to a gene: 11. For the CDR3, the DNA is TGTGCCAGCAGCGTACTTTGGGGGGGATGGTCAACCGGGGAGCTGTTTTTT. This gives the protein CASSVLWGGWSTGELFF.

V and J are TRBV27 and TRBJ2-3, with 14 bases matching TRBD2. The germline CDR1 and CDR2 sequences are MNHEY and SMNVEV (reference sequence). Trimming took 6 bases from V and 2 from J; bases not matched to a gene: 4. CDR3 length: 16 residues. CDR3 region: CASRRLAGGFTDTQYF. DNA of the CDR3: TGTGCCAGCAGGCGACTAGCGGGAGGGTTCACAGATACGCAGTATTTT.